The 13 T cell receptor beta chains below were found in one sample sequenced in a study of shared clonotypes between healthy human individuals. Clones were read by immunoSEQ multiplex PCR, and TCRdb kept only the in-frame ones, dropping some. The sample yields over 1.5 million clones, approximately 98% seen once. Material: naive CD4+ T cells sorted from blood. Subset of the sample: CD45RA+ positively selected. These receptors were collected from a young man in good health.

CDR3 sequence reads: CASRSSRMGLAGVYNEQFF. DNA for the CDR3: TGCGCCAGCAGATCCTCCAGGATGGGACTAGCGGGAGTGTACAATGAGCAGTTCTTC. The V call is TRBV5-1, the J call TRBJ2-1; 14 bases agree with TRBD2. The CDR3 totals 19 residues. V lost 5 bases, J lost 4 bases, and 14 bases stayed unmatched. Germline V lookup: CDR1 SGHRS, CDR2 YFSETQ.

The chain carries TRBV2 and TRBJ1-4, with D unresolved. The CDR3 is 16 amino acids. CDR1 SNHLY and CDR2 FYNNEI come from the germline V gene. The V gene lost 0 bases and the J gene lost 5 bases, with 13 bases spanning the gap. DNA for the CDR3: TGTGCCAGCAGTGAAGCGGCGCTTCCGGGGAATGAAAAACTGTTTTTT. This translates into CASSEAALPGNEKLFF.

This clone appeared a single time. The V gene is TRBV19, the J gene TRBJ1-4; tentatively, D is TRBD1 (6 bases). CDR3 size: 11 residues. Per germline, CDR1 LNHDA and CDR2 SQIVND (reference sequence). V was cut by 9 bases and J by 7 bases, with 9 bases left in between. CDR3 residues: CASRGSEKLFF. CDR3 coding DNA: TGTGCCAGCAGGGGATCTGAAAAACTGTTTTTT. Full variable domain (missing parts from reference TRBV19 and TRBJ1-4): DGGITQSPKYLFRKEGQNVTLSCEQNLNHDAMYWYRQDPGQGLRLIYYSQIVNDFQKGDIAEGYSVSREKKESFPLTVTSAQKNPTAFYLCASRGSEKLFFGSGTQLSVL.

V usage is TRBV11-2 and J usage is TRBJ1-5; D not resolved. This CDR3 spans 12 amino acids. Germline lookup yields CDR1 SGHAT and CDR2 FQNNGV. V was clipped by 0 bases and J by 9 bases, with 6 bases between them. CDR3: CASSLDRGPQHF. For the CDR3, the DNA is TGTGCCAGCAGCTTAGATCGGGGGCCCCAGCATTTT.

V and J are TRBV25-1 and TRBJ2-5; D perhaps matches TRBD2 (7 bases). Trimming took 6 bases from V and 5 from J, leaving 16 bases between them. The V gene's germline CDR1 is MGHDK and CDR2 SYGVNS. The CDR3 is 14 residues long. CDR3 loop: CASSLLGGGETQYF. In DNA form, the CDR3 reads TGTGCCAGCAGCCTATTAGGGGGAGGGGAGACCCAGTACTTC.

This chain links TRBV9 with TRBJ1-2, with TRBD1 as a possible D gene (5 bases). CDR1 and CDR2 (germline): SGDLS, YYNGEE. The CDR3 loop spans 14 amino acids. Trimming left V 7 bases short and J 5 bases short, with 18 bases between. The CDR3, as DNA: TGTGCCAGCGGAGAGACAGCTTCGGATTATGGCTACACCTTC. As protein: CASGETASDYGYTF.

This rearrangement joins TRBV15 to TRBJ2-1; 9 nucleotides align to TRBD2. Germline V gene lookup returns CDR1 LNHNV and CDR2 YYDKDF (reference sequence). V shed 0 bases and J 5 bases; nucleotides not matched to a gene: 8. CDR3 size: 17 residues. The CDR3 region has the DNA TGTGCCACCAGCAGAGATCGTCTGGCTAGCGGGAACAATGAGCAGTTCTTC. It codes for CATSRDRLASGNNEQFF.

With regard to this clone: Different DNA sequences within this sample yield the same CDR3. The chain has TRBV25-1 and TRBJ2-7; D possibly matches TRBD1 or TRBD2 (5 bases each). The CDR3 has 14 residues. Trimming took off 2 bases at V and 3 bases at J, with 11 bases between the two ends. Germline V gene data show CDR1 as MGHDK and CDR2 as SYGVNS. For the CDR3, the DNA is TGTGCCAGCAGTGAAGGGGGTAGAAGCTACGAGCAGTACTTC. As protein: CASSEGGRSYEQYF.

The rearrangement joins TRBV19 to TRBJ1-5, with D possibly matching TRBD1 (6 bases). Germline CDR1 and CDR2: LNHDA and SQIVND (reference sequence). The length of the CDR3 is 14 residues. Trimming removed 7 bases at V and 6 bases at J, with 16 bases between. The CDR3 DNA sequence: TGTGCCAGTACGTTTTTGGGGGGCGTTCAGCCCCAGCATTTT. Translation gives CASTFLGGVQPQHF.

This chain connects TRBV9 to TRBJ1-1; D ambiguous. Germline V CDR1 and CDR2: SGDLS, YYNGEE. The CDR3 consists of 14 residues. Trimming removed 4 bases at V and 3 bases at J, with 13 bases between. The CDR3 sequence: CASSYEWSDTEAFF. Here the CDR3 DNA reads TGTGCCAGCAGCTACGAATGGTCAGACACTGAAGCTTTCTTT.

V is TRBV29-1 and J is TRBJ1-5; the D is unclear. The CDR3 covers 8 residues. Per germline, CDR1 SQVTM and CDR2 ANQGSEA. V shed 6 bases and J shed 7 bases, with 1 base lying between them. The CDR3 region has the DNA TGCAGCGTCCAGCCCCAGCATTTT. Its protein is CSVQPQHF. The full variable domain, with the rest looked up from reference TRBV29-1 and TRBJ1-5, is SAVISQKPSRDICQRGTSLTIQCQVDSQVTMMFWYRQQPGQSLTLIATANQGSEATYESGFVIDKFPISRPNLTFSTLTVSNMSPEDSSIYLCSVQPQHFGDGTRLSIL.

The V gene is TRBV29-1, the J gene TRBJ2-1; D may be TRBD1 (6 bases). Germline V gene data show CDR1 as SQVTM and CDR2 as ANQGSEA. The CDR3 spans 19 residues. The V end lost 1 base, the J end lost 2 bases, and 24 bases lay between the germline ends. CDR3 amino acids: CSVEVRGFGHQKTYNEQFF. CDR3 sequence (DNA): TGCAGCGTTGAAGTAAGGGGGTTCGGACACCAAAAAACCTACAATGAGCAGTTCTTC.

The CDR3 coding sequence is TGTGCCAGCAGTCTCCGACTAGCGGGAGTCCAGCAGTACTTC. The encoded protein is CASSLRLAGVQQYF. This sequence joins TRBV6-6 and TRBJ2-7; 12 bases match TRBD2. This CDR3 has 14 residues. Losses at the gene ends were 5 bases for V and 8 bases for J; bases not matched to a gene: 7. Germline V gives CDR1 MNHNY, CDR2 SVGAGI (reference sequence).